The T cell receptor (beta chain) under discussion was sequenced for a study of circulating and synovial CD4+ cells in juvenile arthritis. Regarding this clone: The target antigen is unknown.

Findings and limits, study-wide: CPL versus bulk CD4 samples: T cell genome counts differed by at least an order of magnitude.

The germline V gene has CDR1 MRHNA and CDR2 SNTAGT. After removal of 3 bases from V and 10 bases from J, the junction contained 14 bases not matched to a gene. CDR3 length: 16 residues. Sequenced by immunoSEQ multiplex PCR; TCRdb stores in-frame clones only, minus some. The sample comprises under 40,000 clones, over 85% of which are singletons, and roughly 3.1% rests with the top ten. This receptor was taken from a human donor with juvenile idiopathic arthritis. This chain uses TRBV6-4 with TRBJ2-1, with 8 bases lining up with TRBD2. The sequencing input was CD4+ T cells from blood. The CDR3 nucleotides read TGTGCCAGCAGTGAAAACGGGAGGGCCCGACTACGAGAGCAGTTCTTC. Translation: CASSENGRARLREQFF.